The next 18 T cell receptor beta chains were all read from a single sample in a study of cytomegalovirus exposure and HLA in healthy donors. Primers included in the PCR were 60 Vbeta and 13 Jbeta primers. Clones were read by immunoSEQ multiplex PCR, and TCRdb kept only the in-frame ones, dropping some. Found here are about 190,000 clones, about 81% of them singletons; the top ten hold 4.5% to 5.5%. Sequenced input: PBMCs. The receptors derive from a man between 25 and 39 years old in good health and CMV-seropositive.

This rearrangement joins TRBV7-2 to TRBJ1-1; 7 bases line up with TRBD1. CDR1 SGHTA and CDR2 FQGNSA come from the germline V gene. V trimming: 5 bases; J trimming: 4 bases; junction bases outside the gene matches: 10. The CDR3 consists of 15 residues. The DNA of the CDR3 is TGTGCCAGCAGCATTTCGACAGGGAGGTCCACTGAAGCTTTCTTT. It encodes CASSISTGRSTEAFF.

The V call is TRBV11-2, the J call TRBJ1-4; D unresolved. The germline gives CDR1 SGHAT, CDR2 FQNNGV. V was shortened by 6 bases and J by 0 bases, with 5 bases between the two germline ends. The CDR3 is made up of 13 amino acids. The CDR3 sequence: CASRQATNEKLFF. The CDR3 coding sequence is TGTGCCAGCAGACAAGCAACTAATGAAAAACTGTTTTTT. Filled out from reference TRBV11-2 and TRBJ1-4, the complete variable domain reads EAGVAQSPRYKIIEKRQSVAFWCNPISGHATLYWYQQILGQGPKLLIQFQNNGVVDDSQLPKDRFSAERLKGVDSTLKIQPAKLEDSAVYLCASRQATNEKLFFGSGTQLSVL.

The J gene is TRBJ2-5, the V gene TRBV5-4; D unresolved. Germline lookup yields CDR1 SGHNT and CDR2 YYREEE (reference sequence). Trimming shortened V by 2 bases and J by 1 base, and 9 bases separated the two germline ends. This CDR3 has 14 amino acids. This CDR3 is CASSLGTAQETQYF. As DNA, the CDR3 is TGTGCCAGCAGCTTAGGCACAGCCCAAGAGACCCAGTACTTC.

This clone was seen just once. The chain carries TRBV29-1 and TRBJ1-4, with no clear D. The germline V gene has CDR1 SQVTM and CDR2 ANQGSEA. The CDR3 extends over 13 amino acids. Trimming took 3 bases from V and 8 from J, leaving 13 bases between them. CDR3 DNA sequence: TGCAGCGTTGATGGCGGGGTACGGGAAAAACTGTTTTTT. Its translation is CSVDGGVREKLFF.

The rearrangement links TRBV7-9 to TRBJ1-2; no reliable D call. The germline V and J ends were trimmed by 5 bases and 7 bases, with 17 bases remaining between them. The CDR3 extends over 14 amino acids. CDR1 and CDR2 (germline): SEHNR, FQNEAQ (reference sequence). The CDR3 reads CASSRNDWRGGYTF. CDR3 coding DNA: TGTGCCAGCAGCCGGAACGACTGGCGAGGTGGCTACACCTTC.

Only one count was recorded for this clone. The chain combines TRBV30 with TRBJ2-1, with 13 bases fitting TRBD2. Germline trimming cut 6 bases from V and 0 bases from J; bases unmatched to any gene: 11. This CDR3 has 18 amino acids. The germline gives CDR1 GTSNPN, CDR2 SVGIG (reference sequence). CDR3 sequence: CACLSGLAGRSSYNEQFF. Written as DNA, the CDR3 is TGTGCCTGCCTCTCGGGACTAGCGGGACGGAGCTCCTACAATGAGCAGTTCTTC. Together with reference TRBV30 and TRBJ2-1, the CDR3 gives the full variable domain: SQTIHQWPATLVQPVGSPLSLECTVEGTSNPNLYWYRQAAGRGLQLLFYSVGIGQISSEVPQNLSASRPQDRQFILSSKKLLLSDSGFYLCACLSGLAGRSSYNEQFFGPGTRLTVL.

The V gene is TRBV5-1, the J gene TRBJ2-3, with 9 bases aligning to TRBD1. V was clipped by 0 bases and J by 0 bases; unmatched bases: 5. Per germline, CDR1 SGHRS and CDR2 YFSETQ. The CDR3 contains 17 residues. The CDR3 DNA reads TGCGCCAGCAGCTTGGGGACAGGGGCCCCTAGCACAGATACGCAGTATTTT. As protein: CASSLGTGAPSTDTQYF. Using reference TRBV5-1 and TRBJ2-3 for the parts outside the CDR3, the full variable domain is KAGVTQTPRYLIKTRGQQVTLSCSPISGHRSVSWYQQTPGQGLQFLFEYFSETQRNKGNFPGRFSGRQFSNSRSEMNVSTLELGDSALYLCASSLGTGAPSTDTQYFGPGTRLTVL.

The count of this clone is one. The J gene is TRBJ1-2, the V gene TRBV6-1; no clear D gene. Germline CDR1 reads MNHNS; CDR2 reads SASEGT. The V end was cut by 0 bases, the J end by 2 bases, with 10 bases between. The CDR3 has 15 residues. The CDR3: CASSEALGGNYGYTF. CDR3 bases: TGTGCCAGCAGTGAAGCGCTGGGCGGGAACTATGGCTACACCTTC.

The rearrangement uses TRBV9 and TRBJ2-7, with TRBD1 matching 10 bases. The length of the CDR3 is 15 residues. The ends lost 2 bases at V and 3 bases at J; junction bases unmatched: 5. Germline assignment: CDR1 SGDLS and CDR2 YYNGEE. The chain's CDR3 is CASSVSGQGFYEQYF. The CDR3 nucleotides are TGTGCCAGCAGCGTTTCGGGACAGGGGTTCTACGAGCAGTACTTC.

The J gene is TRBJ1-4, the V gene TRBV7-9; D uncertain. Trimming removed 0 bases from V and 6 bases from J, with 11 bases in between. CDR1 is SEHNR, CDR2 FQNEAQ, per germline (reference sequence). The CDR3 runs 15 residues. CDR3 loop: CASSLAEVRDEKLFF. The CDR3 nucleotides are TGTGCCAGCAGCTTAGCGGAGGTTCGTGATGAAAAACTGTTTTTT.

The chain links TRBV7-3 to TRBJ2-2; TRBD1 matches 7 bases. The V segment lost 5 bases and the J segment 3 bases; nucleotides outside the gene matches: 3. CDR3 length: 14 amino acids. The germline V gene encodes CDR1 SGHTA and CDR2 FQGTGA. The CDR3 DNA reads as TGTGCCAGCAGCCGACAGGGCTACACCGGGGAGCTGTTTTTT. Translation: CASSRQGYTGELFF.

V and J are TRBV28 and TRBJ1-1; 12 bases are shared with TRBD1. Trimming cost V 5 bases and J 2 bases; bases outside gene matches: 12. This CDR3 has 18 amino acids. In germline, CDR1 is MDHEN, CDR2 SYDVKM. CDR3 loop: CASSELGQGAGFNTEAFF. The CDR3 bases are TGTGCCAGCAGTGAGTTGGGACAGGGGGCTGGATTTAACACTGAAGCTTTCTTT.

V usage is TRBV7-2 and J usage is TRBJ2-2; TRBD2 aligns across 14 bases. V lost 5 bases, J lost 4 bases, and 6 bases stayed unmatched. Germline V gene data show CDR1 as SGHTA and CDR2 as FQGNSA. The CDR3 covers 17 residues. CDR3 DNA: TGTGCCAGCAGCCTGGGACTAGCGGGGGCAGGCACCGGGGAGCTGTTTTTT. This sequence encodes CASSLGLAGAGTGELFF.

This clone was seen only once. This sequence joins TRBV7-2 and TRBJ2-5, with no clear D. The CDR3 contains 15 residues. The germline V and J ends were trimmed by 5 bases and 5 bases, with 18 bases remaining between them. CDR1 SGHTA and CDR2 FQGNSA come from the germline V gene. CDR3 sequence reads: CASSPAPTSEETQYF. As DNA, the CDR3 is TGTGCCAGCAGCCCCGCCCCGACATCCGAGGAGACCCAGTACTTC.

This clone was seen repeatedly, ten times or more. The V and J genes are TRBV2 and TRBJ2-2; 10 bases agree with TRBD1. The CDR3 contains 15 residues. CDR1 and CDR2 from the germline V gene are SNHLY and FYNNEI. The V segment lost 5 bases and the J segment 7 bases; nucleotides outside the gene matches: 7. CDR3 DNA: TGTGCCAGCAGTCGGGACAGGGGAAACGGCGGGGAGCTGTTTTTT. Residues: CASSRDRGNGGELFF.

The chain joins TRBV7-9 to TRBJ2-4; a weak D match, TRBD1 (7 bases). This CDR3 spans 16 amino acids. Trimming cost V 5 bases and J 4 bases, with 18 bases left between them. Germline assignment: CDR1 SEHNR and CDR2 FQNEAQ (reference sequence). The CDR3 protein is CASSPEGGTAKNIQYF. The CDR3 region has the DNA TGTGCCAGCAGCCCCGAGGGCGGGACAGCAAAAAACATTCAGTACTTC.

The genes are TRBV14 and TRBJ1-1, with 7 positions matching TRBD1. This CDR3 is built from 13 residues. V dropped 5 bases and J dropped 10; count of bases not matched to a gene: 10. From germline, CDR1 is SGHDN and CDR2 FVKESK. CDR3 sequence: CASSSQGPAGAFF. The CDR3 nucleotides read TGTGCCAGCAGCTCACAGGGGCCCGCAGGAGCTTTCTTT.

The chain has TRBV21-1 and TRBJ1-2; the DNA was not used to check the table's D call, TRBD1. TRBV21-1 is a listed pseudogene. The CDR3 covers 13 residues. The CDR3 spells CASSKGGGDGYTF. The CDR3 bases are TGTGCCAGCAGCAAAGGAGGGGGCGATGGCTACACCTTC.